The 10 T cell receptor beta chains below were found in one sample sequenced in a study of graft-versus-host responses after intestinal transplantation. TCRdb's copy holds only in-frame clones and misses some; the assay was immunoSEQ multiplex PCR. The sample has roughly 100,000 clones, approximately 93% seen once. For these receptors, no antigen is known. This sample comprised unstimulated CD8+ T cells sorted from spleen or lymph node cells, obtained before intestinal transplant. The source of these receptors is a human donor who received an intestinal transplant.

The chain links TRBV10-3 to TRBJ2-5; 9 bases fit TRBD2. The CDR3 extends over 15 amino acids. V lost 4 bases and J lost 2; bases outside the gene matches: 5. Germline loops: CDR1 ENHRY, CDR2 SYGVKD. The CDR3 spells CAISAVRGGQETQYF. CDR3 nucleotide sequence: TGTGCCATCAGTGCAGTGCGGGGGGGACAAGAGACCCAGTACTTC.

J is TRBJ2-1 and V is TRBV11-2, with D perhaps matching TRBD2 (5 bases). The CDR3 has 14 residues. CDR1 is SGHAT and CDR2 is FQNNGV in the germline V gene. Trimming took 5 bases from V and 3 from J, leaving 11 bases between them. The CDR3, as DNA: TGTGCCAGCAGCGCCCGTGGAGGCTACAATGAGCAGTTCTTC. The encoded protein is CASSARGGYNEQFF.

The rearrangement joins TRBV29-1 to TRBJ2-5, with 9 positions matching TRBD1. Judging by the DNA end, TRBJ2-7 fits better; the J call may be wrong. This CDR3 region has 13 residues. Germline V gene sequence: CDR1 SQVTM, CDR2 ANQGSEA. The CDR3 reads CSVEGQGAYEQYF. CDR3 DNA: TGCAGCGTTGAGGGACAGGGAGCCTACGAGCAGTACTTC.

The V call is TRBV13, the J call TRBJ2-1; D ambiguous. The CDR3 contains 17 residues. Trimming took 1 base from V and 0 from J, leaving 13 bases between them. Germline loops: CDR1 PRHDT, CDR2 FYEKMQ (reference sequence). The CDR3 region has the DNA TGTGCCAGCAGCTTAGAATCCCAGGCCAGCTCCTACAATGAGCAGTTCTTC. Protein sequence: CASSLESQASSYNEQFF.

The V call is TRBV19, the J call TRBJ2-1, with no clear D. Germline CDR1 reads LNHDA; CDR2 reads SQIVND (reference sequence). The CDR3 consists of 13 residues. Trimming took 3 bases from V and 4 from J, leaving 7 bases between them. CDR3 DNA sequence: TGTGCCAGTAGTATTGGGCTATACAATGAGCAGTTCTTC. This sequence encodes CASSIGLYNEQFF.

The chain uses TRBV11-3 and TRBJ1-1, with 7 positions matching TRBD1. This CDR3 is 15 amino acids long. J was trimmed by 4 bases and V by 5 bases; bases with no gene match: 10. Germline V lookup: CDR1 SGHNT, CDR2 YENEEA. This chain's CDR3 is CASSPQGRWFTEAFF. For the CDR3, the DNA is TGTGCCAGCAGCCCACAGGGGAGGTGGTTCACTGAAGCTTTCTTT.

This chain links TRBV5-4 with TRBJ1-1; weak D call: TRBD1 (6 bases). V lost 4 bases, J lost 3 bases, and 19 bases lay in between. This CDR3 is built from 16 residues. Germline assignment: CDR1 SGHNT and CDR2 YYREEE (reference sequence). CDR3: CASSGWPGEIDTEAFF. CDR3 DNA sequence: TGTGCCAGCAGCGGCTGGCCAGGGGAAATAGACACTGAAGCTTTCTTT.

CDR3 region: CASSPTGGAFRDAQEQYF. Here the CDR3 DNA reads TGTGCCAGCAGCCCGACAGGGGGGGCCTTTCGGGACGCGCAGGAGCAGTACTTC. This rearrangement joins TRBV13 to TRBJ2-7; 9 positions agree with TRBD1. V shed 5 bases, J shed 7 bases, and the junction held 21 bases outside the gene matches. The CDR3 has 18 amino acids. The germline V gene encodes CDR1 PRHDT and CDR2 FYEKMQ (reference sequence).

The gene calls are TRBV11-2 and TRBJ2-2; unclear D gene. CDR1 SGHAT and CDR2 FQNNGV come from the germline V gene. V was cut by 3 bases and J by 5 bases, with 10 bases left in between. There are 14 residues in the CDR3. DNA of the CDR3: TGTGCCAGCAGCTTTTATTTGGGTACCGGGGAGCTGTTTTTT. It translates to CASSFYLGTGELFF.

The chain carries TRBV2 and TRBJ2-5; the D call may be TRBD1 or TRBD2 (5 bases each). Germline CDR1 is SNHLY and CDR2 is FYNNEI. This CDR3 contains 12 residues. Trimming removed 8 bases at V and 5 bases at J, with 12 bases between. The chain's CDR3 is CASAEGWETQYF. The CDR3 DNA reads as TGTGCCAGCGCCGAGGGGTGGGAGACCCAGTACTTC.